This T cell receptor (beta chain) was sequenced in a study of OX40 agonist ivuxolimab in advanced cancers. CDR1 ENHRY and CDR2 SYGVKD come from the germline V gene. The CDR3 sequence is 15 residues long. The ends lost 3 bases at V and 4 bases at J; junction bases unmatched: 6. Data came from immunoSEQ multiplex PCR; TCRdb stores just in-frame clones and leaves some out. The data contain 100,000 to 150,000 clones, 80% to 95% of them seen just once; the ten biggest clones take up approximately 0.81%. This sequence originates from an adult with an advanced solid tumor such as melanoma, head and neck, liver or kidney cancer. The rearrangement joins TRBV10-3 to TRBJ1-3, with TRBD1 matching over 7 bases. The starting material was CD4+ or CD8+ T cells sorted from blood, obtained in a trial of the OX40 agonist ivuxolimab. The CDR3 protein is CAISDVRGQGNTIYF. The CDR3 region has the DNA TGTGCCATCAGTGATGTAAGGGGACAGGGAAACACCATATATTTT.